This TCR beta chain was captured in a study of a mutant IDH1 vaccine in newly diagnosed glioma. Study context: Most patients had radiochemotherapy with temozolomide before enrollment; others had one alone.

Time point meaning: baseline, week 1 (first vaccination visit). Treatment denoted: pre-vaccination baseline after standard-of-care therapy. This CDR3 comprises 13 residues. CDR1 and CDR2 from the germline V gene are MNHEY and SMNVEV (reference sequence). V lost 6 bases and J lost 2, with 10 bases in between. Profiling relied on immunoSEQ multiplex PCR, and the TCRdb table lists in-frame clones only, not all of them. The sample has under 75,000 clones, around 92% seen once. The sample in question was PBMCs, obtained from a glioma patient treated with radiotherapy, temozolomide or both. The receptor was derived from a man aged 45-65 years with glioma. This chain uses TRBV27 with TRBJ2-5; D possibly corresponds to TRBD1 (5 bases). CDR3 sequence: CASSRDSQETQYF. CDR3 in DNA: TGTGCCAGCAGCCGCGACAGTCAAGAGACCCAGTACTTC.